The 3 T cell receptor beta chains listed next were all sequenced from one sample in a study of T cell clusters in autoimmune cytopenias. Approximately 40,000 genome equivalents of blood DNA were amplified for TRB. TRB rearrangements were amplified by touch-down multiplex PCR with mixed TRB-A/B primers. TCRdb reanalyzed the multiplex PCR reads and collapses them to one entry per CDR3 protein, without DNA. Recorded for this sample: approximately 3,100 distinct CDR3 sequences. Source material: peripheral blood. The receptors were sampled from a human donor with an autoimmune cytopenia or autoimmune hepatitis (not recorded which).

The chain is built from TRBV27 and TRBJ1-1; lacking DNA, the TRBD1 call made by TCRdb goes unchecked. Germline V gene sequence: CDR1 MNHEY, CDR2 SMNVEV (reference sequence). The CDR3 extends over 13 amino acids. CDR3 sequence reads: CATSGGTYTEAFF.

The V and J genes are TRBV6-5 and TRBJ2-7; the D call from TCRdb, TRBD1, cannot be confirmed without DNA. CDR1 is MNHEY and CDR2 is SVGAGI in the germline V gene. The CDR3 runs to 16 residues. CDR3 region: CASSYGTGYAVKEQYF.

V usage is TRBV27 and J usage is TRBJ1-6; the TCRdb call, TRBD1, lacks DNA for checking. From germline, CDR1 is MNHEY and CDR2 SMNVEV (reference sequence). CDR3 size: 14 residues. CDR3 residues: CASSSRQGNSPLHF.